This is a list of T cell receptor beta chains from one sample in a study of a mutant IDH1 vaccine in newly diagnosed glioma. Data came from immunoSEQ multiplex PCR; TCRdb stores just in-frame clones and leaves some out. The repertoire includes 55,000 to 70,000 clones, about 88% of them detected once, and 1.5% to 2.5% sits in the top ten. These receptors lack a known antigen. The sequenced sample was PBMCs, obtained from a glioma patient whose treatment included an IDH1 peptide vaccine. The source is a man between 40 and 49 years old with glioma. CDR3s include the opening cysteine and the closing phenylalanine or tryptophan. Each record gives: V gene, J gene, D gene, clone size, CDR3 DNA, CDR3 protein. A D gene is named only where the DNA matches it firmly. Size is omitted from some rows. Given values are once, few, many or a class for expanded clones.

V gene: TRBV27; J gene: TRBJ1-1; D gene: TRBD1; clone size: medium-sized; CDR3 DNA: TGTGCCAGCAGTTCTCCGGGACAGGGACGGAGGGCTGAAGCTTTCTTT; CDR3 protein: CASSSPGQGRRAEAFF
V gene: TRBV27; J gene: TRBJ2-3; D gene: .; clone size: .; CDR3 DNA: TGTGCCAGCAGGCGAACGGTACTCACAGATACGCAGTATTTT; CDR3 protein: CASRRTVLTDTQYF
V gene: TRBV6-5; J gene: TRBJ2-7; D gene: .; clone size: .; CDR3 DNA: TGTGCCAGCAGTTACGCGGCAGCCGACCACCCCCAGTACTTC; CDR3 protein: CASSYAAADHPQYF
V gene: TRBV6-4; J gene: TRBJ2-2; D gene: .; clone size: .; CDR3 DNA: TGTGCCAGCAGCAAGTCCCGGGACACGGCCGGGGAGCTGTTTTTT; CDR3 protein: CASSKSRDTAGELFF
V gene: TRBV4-2; J gene: TRBJ2-7; D gene: .; clone size: .; CDR3 DNA: TGTGCCAGCGGGTGGGGGCCGGGCCTAGCGGCCGAGCAGTACTTC; CDR3 protein: CASGWGPGLAAEQYF
V gene: TRBV15; J gene: TRBJ1-4; D gene: .; clone size: .; CDR3 DNA: TGTGCCACCAGCAGGGCTTCTAATGAAAAACTGTTTTTT; CDR3 protein: CATSRASNEKLFF
V gene: TRBV6-5; J gene: TRBJ1-2; D gene: .; clone size: .; CDR3 DNA: TGTGCCAGCAGCAGGGTCGGGTATGGCTACACCTTC; CDR3 protein: CASSRVGYGYTF
V gene: TRBV5-1; J gene: TRBJ2-1; D gene: TRBD2; clone size: .; CDR3 DNA: TGCGCCAGCAGCTTGGCCAGCGGGGGGGCAAGTGAGCAGTTCTTC; CDR3 protein: CASSLASGGASEQFF
V gene: TRBV25-1; J gene: TRBJ1-1; D gene: .; clone size: .; CDR3 DNA: TGTGCCAGCAGTCCATGGGGGAAGGATTACACTGAAGCTTTCTTT; CDR3 protein: CASSPWGKDYTEAFF
V gene: TRBV29-1; J gene: TRBJ1-2; D gene: .; clone size: .; CDR3 DNA: TGCAGCGCACCCTCTTCAGGCGCTTCTAACTATGGCTACACCTTC; CDR3 protein: CSAPSSGASNYGYTF
V gene: TRBV19; J gene: TRBJ1-1; D gene: .; clone size: .; CDR3 DNA: TGTGCCAGTAGTCCCCGCCTCGCGGGCGAGAACACTGAAGCTTTCTTT; CDR3 protein: CASSPRLAGENTEAFF
V gene: TRBV6-5; J gene: TRBJ2-2; D gene: TRBD1; clone size: .; CDR3 DNA: TGTGCCAGCAGTTACAAGACAGGGGGTGGCACCGGGGAGCTGTTTTTT; CDR3 protein: CASSYKTGGGTGELFF
V gene: TRBV14; J gene: TRBJ1-1; D gene: .; clone size: few; CDR3 DNA: TGTGCCAGCAGCCTCGGGAGGTCGGGGAACACTGAAGCTTTCTTT; CDR3 protein: CASSLGRSGNTEAFF
V gene: TRBV6-5; J gene: TRBJ1-5; D gene: .; clone size: .; CDR3 DNA: TGTGCCAGCAGTTCCGGATTTGACAATCAGCCCCAGCATTTT; CDR3 protein: CASSSGFDNQPQHF
V gene: TRBV19; J gene: TRBJ2-1; D gene: .; clone size: .; CDR3 DNA: TGTGCCAGTAGTTCCTTTTTTGGGGGCTCTAGTGAGCAGTTCTTC; CDR3 protein: CASSSFFGGSSEQFF
V gene: TRBV6-5; J gene: TRBJ1-1; D gene: .; clone size: .; CDR3 DNA: TGTGCCAGCAGTTACCTGGACAGGAACACTGAAGCTTTCTTT; CDR3 protein: CASSYLDRNTEAFF
V gene: TRBV2; J gene: TRBJ2-2; D gene: TRBD1; clone size: .; CDR3 DNA: TGTGCCAGCAGTGAAAGGAGACAGGGTAGCACCGGGGAGCTGTTTTTT; CDR3 protein: CASSERRQGSTGELFF
V gene: TRBV11-2; J gene: TRBJ1-1; D gene: TRBD1; clone size: .; CDR3 DNA: TGTGCCAGCAGCTTTGGACAGGGAGCCCTAATGAACACTGAAGCTTTCTTT; CDR3 protein: CASSFGQGALMNTEAFF
V gene: TRBV2; J gene: TRBJ2-1; D gene: .; clone size: .; CDR3 DNA: TGTGCCAGCAGCCCCAACGCAGGGGCTATTAACAATGAGCAGTTCTTC; CDR3 protein: CASSPNAGAINNEQFF
V gene: TRBV6-4; J gene: TRBJ2-1; D gene: .; clone size: .; CDR3 DNA: TGTGCCAGCAGTGACTCCCGCAGGGCCAATGAGCAGTTCTTC; CDR3 protein: CASSDSRRANEQFF
V gene: TRBV6-5; J gene: TRBJ2-1; D gene: TRBD1; clone size: .; CDR3 DNA: TGTGCCAGCAGTTTCCGGGACAGGGGGCCCAATGAGCAGTTCTTC; CDR3 protein: CASSFRDRGPNEQFF
V gene: TRBV5-5; J gene: TRBJ1-5; D gene: .; clone size: .; CDR3 DNA: TGTGCCAGCAGCTTGGGTCTAGGGAGCCATCAGCCCCAGCATTTT; CDR3 protein: CASSLGLGSHQPQHF
V gene: TRBV7-9; J gene: TRBJ1-2; D gene: .; clone size: .; CDR3 DNA: TGTGCCAGCAGCTCGGAGGCTCGGGGCTACACCTTC; CDR3 protein: CASSSEARGYTF
V gene: TRBV19; J gene: TRBJ2-3; D gene: .; clone size: .; CDR3 DNA: TGTGCCAGTACCTCGGACGGTAGCACAGATACGCAGTATTTT; CDR3 protein: CASTSDGSTDTQYF
V gene: TRBV25-1; J gene: TRBJ1-3; D gene: TRBD1; clone size: once; CDR3 DNA: TGTGCCAGCAGTGAATACGGCCGACAGGGAAACTCTGGAAACACCATATATTTT; CDR3 protein: CASSEYGRQGNSGNTIYF
V gene: TRBV10-3; J gene: TRBJ1-6; D gene: .; clone size: .; CDR3 DNA: TGTGCCATCAGTGGAAGAGTGGATAATTCACCCCTCCACTTT; CDR3 protein: CAISGRVDNSPLHF
V gene: TRBV28; J gene: TRBJ1-5; D gene: .; clone size: .; CDR3 DNA: TGTGCCACTCAGGGAGGGGTCAGCAATCAGCCCCAGCATTTT; CDR3 protein: CATQGGVSNQPQHF
V gene: TRBV4-2; J gene: TRBJ1-1; D gene: .; clone size: .; CDR3 DNA: TGTGCCAGCAGCCAAGGGGGTAACACTGAAGCTTTCTTT; CDR3 protein: CASSQGGNTEAFF
V gene: TRBV5-1; J gene: TRBJ1-2; D gene: TRBD1; clone size: once; CDR3 DNA: TGCGCCAGCAGTCAGATGGGACAGCCGATTTCCTATGGCTACACCTTC; CDR3 protein: CASSQMGQPISYGYTF
V gene: TRBV6-5; J gene: TRBJ1-1; D gene: .; clone size: .; CDR3 DNA: TGTGCCATCTTTGATAGCATGAACACTGAAGCTTTCTTT; CDR3 protein: CAIFDSMNTEAFF
V gene: TRBV6-4; J gene: TRBJ2-3; D gene: TRBD2; clone size: .; CDR3 DNA: TGTGCCAGCAGTGACGGGACTAGCGGGGGAGATACGCAGTATTTT; CDR3 protein: CASSDGTSGGDTQYF
V gene: TRBV10-1; J gene: TRBJ2-7; D gene: .; clone size: .; CDR3 DNA: TGCGCCAGCAGTGAGCCTGCAGGGAGCTCCTACGAGCAGTACTTC; CDR3 protein: CASSEPAGSSYEQYF
V gene: TRBV4-3; J gene: TRBJ2-7; D gene: .; clone size: .; CDR3 DNA: TGCGCCAGCAGCCAAGAGCGGCAGGTCGGCTACGAGCAGTACTTC; CDR3 protein: CASSQERQVGYEQYF
V gene: TRBV27; J gene: TRBJ1-1; D gene: .; clone size: .; CDR3 DNA: TGTGCCAGCAGTTCAACCGACAGCACTGAAGCTTTCTTT; CDR3 protein: CASSSTDSTEAFF
V gene: TRBV14; J gene: TRBJ2-5; D gene: TRBD2; clone size: .; CDR3 DNA: TGTGCCAGCAGCCAACAGGGAGGGCGAGAGACCCAGTACTTC; CDR3 protein: CASSQQGGRETQYF
V gene: TRBV11-2; J gene: TRBJ1-2; D gene: .; clone size: once; CDR3 DNA: TGTGCCAGCAGCTTATTCAGGTATGGCTACACCTTC; CDR3 protein: CASSLFRYGYTF
V gene: TRBV29-1; J gene: TRBJ1-2; D gene: .; clone size: few; CDR3 DNA: TGCAGCGTACGCCCCAGGGGTAGCTATGGCTACACCTTC; CDR3 protein: CSVRPRGSYGYTF
V gene: TRBV10-3; J gene: TRBJ2-5; D gene: TRBD2; clone size: .; CDR3 DNA: TGTGCCATCCGAAAGACTAGCGGGGGGGGAGAGACCCAGTACTTC; CDR3 protein: CAIRKTSGGGETQYF
V gene: TRBV7-2; J gene: TRBJ1-6; D gene: TRBD1; clone size: .; CDR3 DNA: TGTGCCAGCGGGGACAGGGGGCGATTTTCACCCCTCCACTTT; CDR3 protein: CASGDRGRFSPLHF
V gene: TRBV5-1; J gene: TRBJ1-6; D gene: .; clone size: once; CDR3 DNA: TGCGCCAGCAGCTTAGGCAGTAATAATTCACCCCTCCACTTT; CDR3 protein: CASSLGSNNSPLHF
V gene: TRBV27; J gene: TRBJ2-7; D gene: .; clone size: .; CDR3 DNA: TGTGCCAGCAGTTCACAGGGCCTCTCCGACGAGCAGTACTTC; CDR3 protein: CASSSQGLSDEQYF
V gene: TRBV7-9; J gene: TRBJ2-3; D gene: TRBD2; clone size: .; CDR3 DNA: TGTGCCAGCAGTACGGGACTAGCGGGGGGTCTCACAGATACGCAGTATTTT; CDR3 protein: CASSTGLAGGLTDTQYF
V gene: TRBV4-3; J gene: TRBJ1-5; D gene: .; clone size: .; CDR3 DNA: TGCGCCAGCAGCCAAGAAAGTGGGGCGGGCAATCAGCCCCAGCATTTT; CDR3 protein: CASSQESGAGNQPQHF